These 27 T cell receptor beta chains share one sample of origin, sequenced in a study of human T cells and chemical hapten exposure (dated by TCRdb to about 2021). The library was generated by RACE. Instrument used: NextSeq 500. TCRdb itself trimmed the public reads at Q25 with fastp, ran MiXCR and retained productive beta chains. Under each unique CDR3 protein, matching rows form one entry showing the most common genes and DNA. The sample includes some 180,000 distinct CDR3 sequences, with around 20% observed a single time. Approximately 6.7% of the sample rests with the top ten. This sample's time point label indicates: patch test 1, 2 weeks after DPC sensitization. The label giving this sample's treatment or condition can be read as: therapeutic diphenylcyclopropenone sensitization with weekly scalp DPC. The sequenced sample was whole blood, obtained in connection with sensitization to the hapten diphenylcyclopropenone (DPC). These receptors originate from a woman in her fifties or sixties with alopecia areata. Some clones in this sample may be carry-over from other donors' samples.

This clonotype turned up a few times. This chain connects TRBV7-3 to TRBJ2-3; TRBD1 matches 10 bases. CDR1 is SGHTA, CDR2 FQGTGA, per germline. V shed 5 bases, J shed 10 bases, and the junction held 9 bases outside the gene matches. The CDR3 is 14 residues long. This CDR3 reads CASSSSGTGAAQYF. CDR3 in DNA: TGTGCCAGCAGCAGCTCCGGGACAGGGGCTGCGCAGTATTTT.

The chain combines TRBV3-1 with TRBJ2-3; no definite D call. The CDR3 is 14 amino acids. Germline V gene data show CDR1 as LGHDT and CDR2 as YNNKEL (reference sequence). V lost 0 bases, J lost 0 bases, and 4 bases lay in between. For the CDR3, the DNA is TGTGCCAGCAGCCAAGATCTTAGCACAGATACGCAGTATTTT. It encodes CASSQDLSTDTQYF.

The chain recombines TRBV5-1 with TRBJ1-1; possible D gene TRBD1, 5 bases. The CDR3 runs to 15 residues. Germline lookup yields CDR1 SGHRS and CDR2 YFSETQ. Trimming took off 4 bases at V and 1 base at J, with 14 bases between the two ends. The CDR3 coding sequence is TGCGCCAGCAGCGAGGGGCCCCTTGAGAACACTGAAGCTTTCTTT. This gives the protein CASSEGPLENTEAFF. The full variable domain, rest sourced from reference TRBV5-1 and TRBJ1-1, is KAGVTQTPRYLIKTRGQQVTLSCSPISGHRSVSWYQQTPGQGLQFLFEYFSETQRNKGNFPGRFSGRQFSNSRSEMNVSTLELGDSALYLCASSEGPLENTEAFFGQGTRLTVV.

The chain joins TRBV3-1 to TRBJ2-1; no clear D. Deletions cut 1 base from V and 2 bases from J, with 9 bases between. The CDR3 runs to 15 residues. The germline CDR1 and CDR2 sequences are LGHDT and YNNKEL (reference sequence). CDR3 sequence reads: CASSQGPVPYNEQFF. The CDR3 coding sequence is TGTGCCAGCAGCCAAGGACCAGTCCCCTACAATGAGCAGTTCTTC.

The chain uses TRBV21-1 and TRBJ1-2. TRBV21-1 is classified as a pseudogene. CDR3 size: 11 residues. This CDR3 reads CASSKRDGYTF. The CDR3 nucleotides are TGTGCCAGCAGCAAAAGAGATGGCTACACCTTC.

This clonotype was seen a handful of times. The chain has TRBV6-6 and TRBJ2-7; D is possibly TRBD2 (6 bases). Germline lookup yields CDR1 MNHNY and CDR2 SVGAGI (reference sequence). V dropped 2 bases and J dropped 2 bases, with 22 bases sitting between them. The CDR3 consists of 18 residues. The CDR3 sequence: CASSYARGWAGTPYEQYF. Here the CDR3 DNA reads TGTGCCAGCAGTTACGCCCGGGGGTGGGCGGGAACCCCCTACGAGCAGTACTTC.

In its sample, this clonotype was seen a few times. The genes are TRBV7-9 and TRBJ2-2; D gene unclear. CDR1 is SEHNR, CDR2 FQNEAQ, per germline (reference sequence). Trimming removed 4 bases from V and 6 bases from J, with 15 bases in between. This CDR3 has 15 amino acids. The chain's CDR3 is CASSSRGPWSGELFF. CDR3 nucleotides: TGTGCCAGCAGCTCCCGTGGACCCTGGTCCGGGGAGCTGTTTTTT.

This rearrangement joins TRBV20-1 to TRBJ1-6, with unresolved D. V gave up 3 bases and J gave up 6 bases, with 12 bases separating them. The CDR3 extends over 14 amino acids. Germline V gene lookup returns CDR1 DFQATT and CDR2 SNEGSKA (reference sequence). The CDR3 sequence is CSARDGRGNSPLHF. CDR3 DNA sequence: TGCAGTGCTAGGGACGGACGGGGTAATTCACCCCTCCACTTT.

The J gene is TRBJ2-2, the V gene TRBV12-3 or TRBV12-4; D gene unclear. The length of the CDR3 is 13 residues. The germline V and J ends were trimmed by 2 bases and 7 bases, with 8 bases remaining between them. The CDR3 DNA reads as TGTGCCAGCAGTTTAATTGGGGTCGGGGAGCTGTTTTTT. Translation: CASSLIGVGELFF.

J is TRBJ1-5 and V is TRBV20-1; D gene unclear. The germline CDR1 and CDR2 sequences are DFQATT and SNEGSKA (reference sequence). CDR3 length equals 13 residues. Between the trimmed V and J ends, which lost 0 bases and 5 bases, there was a span of 8 bases. In DNA form, the CDR3 reads TGCAGTGCTAGAGAAGTCGGGGATCAGCCCCAGCATTTT. Translating gives CSAREVGDQPQHF.

The J gene is TRBJ2-2, the V gene TRBV9, with 8 bases that match TRBD2. V dropped 2 bases and J dropped 5; count of bases not matched to a gene: 11. The CDR3 covers 17 residues. Germline lookup yields CDR1 SGDLS and CDR2 YYNGEE. The CDR3, as DNA: TGTGCCAGCAGCGTTTTAAGCGGGGGCCGTGAGACCGGGGAGCTGTTTTTT. As protein: CASSVLSGGRETGELFF.

The chain recombines TRBV9 with TRBJ2-1; 10 positions match TRBD2. The CDR3 length is 15 residues. Germline V gene sequence: CDR1 SGDLS, CDR2 YYNGEE. The J segment lost 8 bases and the V segment lost 3 bases, leaving 8 bases of the junction unmatched. The CDR3 coding sequence is TGTGCCAGCAGCGCCCAAGCGGGAGGGCTGGATGAGCAGTTCTTC. Translated: CASSAQAGGLDEQFF.

The chain couples TRBV15 to TRBJ1-3; D uncertain. The CDR3 is 15 amino acids. V lost 0 bases and J lost 7, with 13 bases in between. Looked up from germline, CDR1 is LNHNV and CDR2 is YYDKDF (reference sequence). CDR3 sequence: CATSRDATELNTIYF. CDR3 in DNA: TGTGCCACCAGCAGAGATGCAACCGAGTTGAACACCATATATTTT.

CDR3 DNA: TGCAGCGCCGTACAGGGGAACACTGAAGCTTTCTTT. Amino acids: CSAVQGNTEAFF. The rearrangement joins TRBV29-1 to TRBJ1-1; tentative D call: TRBD1 (6 bases). The CDR3 spans 12 residues. Trimming stripped 7 bases from V and 1 base from J, with 10 bases between. From germline, CDR1 is SQVTM and CDR2 ANQGSEA.

This clonotype came up a few times. The V gene is TRBV7-9, the J gene TRBJ2-1; tentative D call: TRBD2 (6 bases). The CDR3 totals 15 residues. CDR1 and CDR2 from the germline V gene are SEHNR and FQNEAQ (reference sequence). V lost 2 bases, J lost 3 bases, and 11 bases lay in between. This CDR3 is CASSLLGLDYNEQFF. The CDR3 bases are TGTGCCAGCAGCTTATTGGGACTTGACTACAATGAGCAGTTCTTC.

This clonotype was seen a handful of times. CDR3 sequence: CASSPTGDPRINIQYF. The CDR3 DNA sequence: TGTGCCAGCAGCCCCACAGGGGACCCCCGGATAAACATTCAGTACTTC. The chain couples TRBV21-1 to TRBJ2-4; the DNA was not used to check the table's D call, TRBD1. TRBV21-1 counts as a pseudogene. The CDR3 runs 16 residues.

V and J are TRBV29-1 and TRBJ2-2; perhaps TRBD1 as D (5 bases). The CDR3 contains 14 residues. Germline lookup yields CDR1 SQVTM and CDR2 ANQGSEA. With 7 bases removed from V and 2 bases from J, the gap between germline ends came to 14 bases. The CDR3 spells CSAMTEINTGELFF. In nucleotides, the CDR3 is TGCAGCGCTATGACAGAGATTAACACCGGGGAGCTGTTTTTT.

This clonotype was seen ten or more times. The chain employs TRBV9 and TRBJ1-2; D gene unclear. This CDR3 region has 13 residues. The V gene's germline CDR1 is SGDLS and CDR2 YYNGEE. V was pared by 0 bases and J by 2 bases, with 5 bases between. Here the CDR3 DNA reads TGTGCCAGCAGCGTAGGAGACAACTATGGCTACACCTTC. It encodes CASSVGDNYGYTF.

V usage is TRBV29-1 and J usage is TRBJ2-1, with D tentatively TRBD1 (6 bases). V shed 6 bases and J shed 4 bases, with 16 bases lying between them. CDR3 size: 14 residues. Germline assignment: CDR1 SQVTM and CDR2 ANQGSEA. The CDR3: CSVLGAQGYNEQFF. For the CDR3, the DNA is TGCAGCGTCCTGGGGGCACAGGGTTACAATGAGCAGTTCTTC.

The chain is built from TRBV15 and TRBJ2-6; tentatively, D is TRBD1 (6 bases). CDR1 is LNHNV, CDR2 YYDKDF, per germline (reference sequence). The V and J ends lost 4 bases and 2 bases respectively, with 15 bases between them. CDR3 length equals 17 residues. The CDR3 region has the DNA TGTGCCACCAGCAACATCCCGAACAGGGCTGGGGCCAACGTCCTGACTTTC. Its protein is CATSNIPNRAGANVLTF. Full variable domain (outside the CDR3, taken from reference TRBV15 and TRBJ2-6): DAMVIQNPRYQVTQFGKPVTLSCSQTLNHNVMYWYQQKSSQAPKLLFHYYDKDFNNEADTPDNFQSRRPNTSFCFLDIRSPGLGDTAMYLCATSNIPNRAGANVLTFGAGSRLTVL.

This rearrangement joins TRBV7-9 to TRBJ1-3; D is perhaps TRBD1 (6 bases). V lost 5 bases and J lost 2, with 10 bases in between. In germline, CDR1 is SEHNR, CDR2 FQNEAQ (reference sequence). There are 14 residues in the CDR3. The CDR3 DNA reads as TGTGCCAGCAGCACGGCAGGGGCTGGAAACACCATATATTTT. Its protein product is CASSTAGAGNTIYF. The complete variable domain, with remaining parts taken from reference TRBV7-9 and TRBJ1-3, reads DTGVSQNPRHKITKRGQNVTFRCDPISEHNRLYWYRQTLGQGPEFLTYFQNEAQLEKSRLLSDRFSAERPKGSFSTLEIQRTEQGDSAMYLCASSTAGAGNTIYFGEGSWLTVV.

This chain joins TRBV6-1 and TRBJ1-1, with TRBD1 identical over 11 bases. The V gene end was trimmed by 8 bases and the J gene end by 3 bases; junction bases not matched to a gene: 11. The CDR3 spans 16 residues. Germline loops: CDR1 MNHNS, CDR2 SASEGT. The CDR3 DNA is TGTGCCAGCGGGGAGGACAGGGGGCCGGGGGACACTGAAGCTTTCTTT. Its translation: CASGEDRGPGDTEAFF.

The genes are TRBV12-3 or TRBV12-4 and TRBJ1-2; D might be TRBD1 (5 bases). The V and J ends lost 9 bases and 3 bases respectively, with 11 bases between them. The CDR3 is 12 residues long. The CDR3 coding sequence is TGTGCCAGTAGTGCGGGGGACTATGGCTACACCTTC. Translated, it gives CASSAGDYGYTF.

The chain combines TRBV7-2 with TRBJ2-2; maybe TRBD2 (6 bases). There are 14 residues in the CDR3. Per germline, CDR1 SGHTA and CDR2 FQGNSA. V lost 5 bases and J 5 bases, leaving 12 bases between the germline ends. Written as DNA, the CDR3 is TGTGCCAGCAGCACGGGACTGCGGACCGGGGAGCTGTTTTTT. It is translated as CASSTGLRTGELFF.

The V and J genes are TRBV20-1 and TRBJ2-5; TRBD2 matches 11 bases. Unmatched junction bases numbered 4, after V lost 6 bases and J lost 1 base. Germline V gene data show CDR1 as DFQATT and CDR2 as SNEGSKA (reference sequence). CDR3 length: 14 amino acids. The CDR3 DNA reads TGCAGTGCAATTAGCGGGAGGGCCCAAGAGACCCAGTACTTC. Its protein product is CSAISGRAQETQYF.

The chain links TRBV20-1 to TRBJ2-5, with D uncertain. Trimming left V 4 bases short and J 4 bases short, with 16 bases between. Germline assignment: CDR1 DFQATT and CDR2 SNEGSKA (reference sequence). This CDR3 contains 14 residues. CDR3 sequence: CSANYWWNRETQYF. CDR3 in DNA: TGCAGTGCTAACTATTGGTGGAACCGAGAGACCCAGTACTTC.

This clonotype came up many times. This rearrangement joins TRBV7-9 to TRBJ2-5; D is unclear. V shed 4 bases and J shed 0 bases, with 0 bases lying between them. The CDR3 has 11 residues. Germline V gene lookup returns CDR1 SEHNR and CDR2 FQNEAQ (reference sequence). This chain's CDR3 is CASSYQETQYF. In nucleotides, the CDR3 is TGTGCCAGCAGCTACCAAGAGACCCAGTACTTC.